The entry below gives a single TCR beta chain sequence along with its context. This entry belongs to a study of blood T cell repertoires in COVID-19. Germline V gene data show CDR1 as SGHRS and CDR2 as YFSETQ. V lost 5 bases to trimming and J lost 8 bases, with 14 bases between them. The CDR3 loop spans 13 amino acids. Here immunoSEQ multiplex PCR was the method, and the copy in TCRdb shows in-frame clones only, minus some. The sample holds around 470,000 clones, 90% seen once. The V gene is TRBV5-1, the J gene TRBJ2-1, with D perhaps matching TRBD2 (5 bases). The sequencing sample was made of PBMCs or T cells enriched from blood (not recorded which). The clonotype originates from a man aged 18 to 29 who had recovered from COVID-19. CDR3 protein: CASSSQREYEQFF. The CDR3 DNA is TGCGCCAGCAGTTCCCAAAGGGAGTATGAGCAGTTCTTC.